The 30 T cell receptor beta chains reported below all come from one sample, sequenced in a study of esophageal squamous cell carcinoma under preoperative chemotherapy listed by TCRdb under 2018. This specimen's time point label, per the study, means: before preoperative PTX-NDP chemotherapy. The library was produced with PCR. The sequencing machine was a HiSeq X Ten. TCRdb itself trimmed the public reads at Q25 with fastp, ran MiXCR and retained productive beta chains. CDR3 protein duplicates are merged, each entry listing the most common genes and DNA. Recorded for this sample are tens of thousands of distinct CDR3 sequences; roughly 50% of them occurred a single time. Of the sample, approximately 12% falls within the top ten clones. This material was obtained from a patient given preoperative chemotherapy. The origin of the receptors is a human donor with esophageal squamous cell carcinoma. The donor label of this sample is uncertain.

The V and J genes are TRBV6-5 and TRBJ2-2; TRBD1 aligns across 9 bases. The germline V gene encodes CDR1 MNHEY and CDR2 SVGAGI. Trimming cost V 4 bases and J 7 bases; bases outside gene matches: 4. The CDR3 is 14 residues long. The CDR3 here is CASSLQGAGGELFF. The DNA for the CDR3 is TGTGCCAGCAGTTTACAGGGGGCAGGCGGGGAGCTGTTTTTT.

V is TRBV7-6 and J is TRBJ2-4, with D perhaps given as TRBD1 or TRBD2 (6 bases each). With the DNA end fitting TRBJ2-5 better, the J assignment may be wrong. Germline values: CDR1 SGHVS, CDR2 FNYEAQ. The CDR3 has 15 amino acids. The CDR3 loop reads CARGLGGRDQETQYF. The CDR3 region has the DNA TGTGCCAGGGGCTTGGGGGGCCGCGACCAAGAGACCCAGTACTTC.

With regard to this clonotype: The conserved closing phenylalanine or tryptophan is absent in this CDR3, likely reflecting a read error. It is unclear where the CDR3 begins or ends on the DNA, so no DNA is shown, and the CDR3 is as TCRdb lists it. V usage is TRBV10-1 and J usage is TRBJ2-3; the table's D call, TRBD2, has no DNA check behind it. CDR1 and CDR2 (germline): WNHNN, SYGVQD (reference sequence). The length of the CDR3 is 15 amino acids, counting both ends. The CDR3 spells CASSRDLTSSGEQYI.

The chain uses TRBV20-1 and TRBJ2-1, with D perhaps TRBD1 or TRBD2 (5 bases each). Germline CDR1 DFQATT, CDR2 SNEGSKA (reference sequence). The CDR3 contains 14 residues. Trimming stripped 5 bases from V and 8 bases from J, with 19 bases between. This CDR3 is CSAPGTLKNDEQFF. In nucleotides, the CDR3 is TGCAGTGCTCCGGGGACGTTGAAGAACGATGAGCAGTTCTTC.

For this clonotype: The junction shows a germline mismatch at one end, possibly a read error. The chain links TRBV6-1 to TRBJ2-1; D possibly corresponds to TRBD1 (6 bases). Germline CDR1 and CDR2: MNHNS and SASEGT. The CDR3 has 15 residues. The chain's CDR3 is CASSEGARGSNKQFF. The CDR3 region has the DNA TGTGCCAGCAGTGAAGGGGCTAGGGGGAGCAATAAGCAGTTTTTC.

This chain links TRBV18 with TRBJ2-2, with D perhaps matching TRBD1 or TRBD2 (5 bases each). The CDR3 has 13 residues. In germline, CDR1 is KGHSH, CDR2 LQKENI. Between the trimmed V and J ends, which lost 3 bases and 4 bases, there was a span of 6 bases. The CDR3 DNA follows: TGTGCCAGCTCACCTGGGGGCACCGGGGAGCTGTTTTTT. It encodes CASSPGGTGELFF.

This CDR3 reads CASSLDPLAKNIQYF. DNA of the CDR3: TGTGCCAGCAGCTTAGACCCTCTAGCCAAAAACATTCAGTACTTC. V gene TRBV7-2 combines with J gene TRBJ2-4; D is undetermined. Germline-derived CDR1 and CDR2 are SGHTA and FQGNSA. The CDR3 loop spans 15 amino acids. V was clipped by 1 base and J by 0 bases, with 7 bases between them.

This clonotype was recorded at least ten times. The V and J genes are TRBV25-1 and TRBJ2-7; 7 bases line up with TRBD2. This CDR3 comprises 13 residues. V dropped 7 bases and J dropped 2; count of bases not matched to a gene: 5. Germline V gives CDR1 MGHDK, CDR2 SYGVNS. The CDR3 loop reads CASTSAGTYEQYF. CDR3 in DNA: TGTGCCAGCACCTCAGCGGGAACCTACGAGCAGTACTTC.

CDR3 sequence reads: CASSFSGSRAGELFF. The DNA of the CDR3 is TGTGCCAGCAGTTTTAGCGGGAGTAGGGCCGGGGAGCTGTTTTTT. The chain carries TRBV6-5 and TRBJ2-2; 9 bases agree with TRBD2. Per the germline V gene, CDR1 is MNHEY and CDR2 is SVGAGI. This CDR3 is built from 15 residues. The J segment lost 6 bases and the V segment lost 4 bases, leaving 6 bases of the junction unmatched.

At least ten counts were recorded for this clonotype. The chain links TRBV7-8 to TRBJ2-5; D may be TRBD1 (5 bases). The DNA end is a closer match to TRBJ2-7, so the J assignment may be wrong. The germline V gene has CDR1 SGHVS and CDR2 FQNEAQ. The CDR3 totals 15 residues. The CDR3 sequence is CASSLARSGPIEQYF. The CDR3 DNA is TGTGCCAGCAGCTTAGCGCGGTCAGGGCCAATCGAGCAGTACTTC.

Concerning this clonotype itself: Likely a read error: the CDR3 ends without its conserved phenylalanine or tryptophan. It is unclear where the CDR3 begins or ends on the DNA, so no DNA is shown, and the CDR3 is as TCRdb lists it. The CDR3 spells CASSVHPREVNTGTLYL. This chain uses TRBV7-8 with TRBJ2-2; TRBD2, the D gene given by the table, was not confirmed from the DNA. 17 amino acids form the CDR3, both terminal residues included. CDR1 and CDR2 from the germline V gene are SGHVS and FQNEAQ.

This clonotype has a single count. V gene TRBV7-9 combines with J gene TRBJ2-4, with D maybe TRBD2 (5 bases). The V and J ends lost 6 bases and 12 bases respectively, with 15 bases between them. Germline assignment: CDR1 SEHNR and CDR2 FQNEAQ (reference sequence). There are 12 residues in the CDR3. The CDR3 loop reads CASRAEQETQYF. The CDR3 nucleotides are TGTGCCAGCAGAGCGGAACAAGAGACTCAGTACTTC.

CDR3 loop: CASNRQGLTGELFF. The CDR3 DNA is TGTGCCAGCAACAGACAGGGCCTCACCGGGGAGCTGTTTTTT. This chain links TRBV12-3 or TRBV12-4 with TRBJ2-2, with 7 nucleotides matching TRBD1. The CDR3 is made up of 14 amino acids. Trimming took 7 bases from V and 4 from J; bases not matched to a gene: 6.

The V and J genes are TRBV7-8 and TRBJ2-3; D not certain. The germline V gene encodes CDR1 SGHVS and CDR2 FQNEAQ. The ends were cut back, 5 bases at V and 6 bases at J, with 21 bases in the middle. The CDR3 is 16 residues long. The CDR3 loop reads CASSPNVRRGLDTQYF. The CDR3 DNA reads as TGTGCCAGCAGCCCGAATGTCAGGCGTGGCTTGGATACGCAGTATTTT.

As DNA, the CDR3 is TGCGCCAGCAGCCGAGCTGACAGGTTTAAGACCCAGTACTTC. Translating gives CASSRADRFKTQYF. The J gene is TRBJ2-5, the V gene TRBV4-1; tentatively, D is TRBD1 (6 bases). From germline, CDR1 is MGHRA and CDR2 YSYEKL. This CDR3 is 14 amino acids long. The germline V and J ends were trimmed by 4 bases and 6 bases, with 15 bases remaining between them.

This clonotype is judged medium-sized. The chain uses TRBV7-2 and TRBJ2-7; 8 bases fit TRBD1. CDR1 and CDR2 from the germline V gene are SGHTA and FQGNSA. With 1 base clipped from V and 0 bases from J, the junction kept 5 bases outside the gene matches. CDR3 size: 16 residues. The CDR3 loop is CASSLGRTGTSYEQYF. The CDR3 coding sequence is TGTGCCAGCAGCTTAGGTCGGACAGGGACCTCCTACGAGCAGTACTTC. Filled out from reference TRBV7-2 and TRBJ2-7, the complete variable domain reads GAGVSQSPSNKVTEKGKDVELRCDPISGHTALYWYRQSLGQGLEFLIYFQGNSAPDKSGLPSDRFSAERTGGSVSTLTIQRTQQEDSAVYLCASSLGRTGTSYEQYFGPGTRLTVT.

This clonotype was seen just once. The chain uses TRBV12-3 or TRBV12-4 and TRBJ2-3; the D gene is possibly TRBD2 (6 bases). The CDR3 is made up of 15 amino acids. V was trimmed by 6 bases and J by 3 bases, leaving 16 bases between them. CDR3 protein: CASRTGLRRTDTQYF. CDR3 sequence (DNA): TGTGCCAGCAGGACGGGACTCCGGAGGACAGATACGCAGTATTTT.

This clonotype has more than one count but fewer than ten. CDR3 coding DNA: TGTGCCAGCAGCAGGACTAGCGCAAACACCGGGGAGCTGTTTTTT. Protein product: CASSRTSANTGELFF. The chain recombines TRBV6-1 with TRBJ2-2; 9 positions match TRBD2. With 6 bases clipped from V and 2 bases from J, the junction kept 4 bases outside the gene matches. CDR1 MNHNS and CDR2 SASEGT come from the germline V gene. The CDR3 is 15 amino acids.

V gene TRBV18 combines with J gene TRBJ2-5; TRBD2 matches 9 bases. Germline assignment: CDR1 KGHSH and CDR2 LQKENI. V was clipped by 2 bases and J by 3 bases; unmatched bases: 7. The CDR3 extends over 16 amino acids. The CDR3 nucleotides are TGTGCCAGCTCACCAACGGCTAGACTAGCGGAAGAGACCCAGTACTTC. Translated, it gives CASSPTARLAEETQYF.

Judged by abundance, this clonotype is medium-sized. The rearrangement joins TRBV12-3 or TRBV12-4 to TRBJ2-5; D might be TRBD2 (5 bases). The CDR3 covers 15 residues. V was clipped by 6 bases and J by 4 bases, with 18 bases between them. The CDR3 DNA is TGTGCCAGCAGCCTACTAGGAAGAAGTGGAGAGACCCAGTACTTC. The encoded protein is CASSLLGRSGETQYF.

This clonotype was seen only once. At one of its ends the junction is not consistent with the germline gene, which may arise from a read error. The chain uses TRBV7-6 and TRBJ2-3, with 11 positions matching TRBD2. CDR3 length equals 16 residues. CDR1 is SGHVS, CDR2 FNYEAQ, per germline. CDR3 DNA: TGTCCCAGCAGCTTCCTAGCGGGGGGAGCCACAAATACGCAGTATTTT. Amino acid sequence: CPSSFLAGGATNTQYF.

The V and J genes are TRBV7-6 and TRBJ2-5; possibly TRBD1 or TRBD2 for D (6 bases each). The CDR3 has 19 residues. Trimming shortened V by 3 bases and J by 10 bases, and 33 bases separated the two germline ends. The germline CDR1 and CDR2 sequences are SGHVS and FNYEAQ. Here the CDR3 DNA reads TGTGCCAGCAGCTTGGATGCGGGCATCGGGGGCGGAGCCAAAAAGATCCAGTACTTC. Its translation is CASSLDAGIGGGAKKIQYF.

The genes are TRBV7-8 and TRBJ2-3, with 7 bases that match TRBD2. The CDR3 totals 13 residues. Germline CDR1 reads SGHVS; CDR2 reads FQNEAQ. With V trimmed by 7 bases and J by 1 base, 2 bases remained unmatched. The CDR3 loop reads CASTAGGTDTQYF. The CDR3 region has the DNA TGTGCCAGCACTGCGGGAGGCACAGATACGCAGTATTTT.

Of note for this clonotype: An end of the junction does not agree with germline; a read error may underlie this. The chain recombines TRBV7-3 with TRBJ2-5; 8 bases map to TRBD1. This CDR3 spans 15 amino acids. Germline CDR1 is SGHTA and CDR2 is FQGTGA. This chain's CDR3 is CASSSRGLGQETQYF. CDR3 bases: TGTGCCAGCAGCTCCAGGGGGCTGGGCCAAGAGACGCAGTACTTT. Filled out from reference TRBV7-3 and TRBJ2-5, the complete variable domain reads GAGVSQTPSNKVTEKGKYVELRCDPISGHTALYWYRQSLGQGPEFLIYFQGTGAADDSGLPNDRFFAVRPEGSVSTLKIQRTERGDSAVYLCASSSRGLGQETQYFGPGTRLLVL.

Comment on this clonotype: Germline and junction disagree at one end, which may indicate a read error. The chain is built from TRBV5-1 and TRBJ2-2; no definite D call. CDR3 length: 14 amino acids. Germline V gene sequence: CDR1 SGHRS, CDR2 YFSETQ. The DNA for the CDR3 is TGCGCCAGCAGCCCCACTTCGAACACCGAGGAGCTGTTTTTT. The encoded protein is CASSPTSNTEELFF.

In the case of this clonotype: One junction end disagrees with the germline gene, perhaps due to a read error. The chain links TRBV7-6 to TRBJ2-4, with TRBD2 identical over 8 bases. The CDR3 is made up of 19 amino acids. The V gene's germline CDR1 is SGHVS and CDR2 FNYEAQ. The CDR3 bases are TGTGCCAGCAGCTTGGATCCGGGCATCGGGGGGGGAGCCAAAGACATTCAGTACTTC. Protein: CASSLDPGIGGGAKDIQYF.

J is TRBJ2-4 and V is TRBV7-2; D is unresolved. V lost 8 bases, J lost 13 bases, and 24 bases lay in between. CDR1 SGHTA and CDR2 FQGNSA come from the germline V gene. The length of the CDR3 is 14 residues. The CDR3 region is CASLAGRAQNTQYF. The CDR3 DNA reads as TGTGCCAGCCTCGCCGGACGAGCCCAAAACACCCAGTACTTC.

This rearrangement joins TRBV5-6 to TRBJ2-2; D unclear. CDR3 size: 14 residues. The germline CDR1 and CDR2 sequences are SGHDT and YYEEEE. The V end was cut by 2 bases, the J end by 2 bases, with 7 bases between. This CDR3 reads CASSLRGNTGELFF. The CDR3 DNA reads TGTGCCAGCAGCTTAAGAGGTAACACCGGGGAGCTGTTTTTT.

There are many counts of this clonotype. The chain uses TRBV6-4 and TRBJ2-2; 8 nucleotides match TRBD1. CDR1 and CDR2 from the germline V gene are MRHNA and SNTAGT. The CDR3 has 14 residues. The ends lost 5 bases at V and 6 bases at J; junction bases unmatched: 5. The CDR3 bases are TGTGCCAGCAGTCCACAGGGGGGCGCCGGGGAGCTGTTTTTT. Its protein is CASSPQGGAGELFF.

The chain is built from TRBV7-9 and TRBJ2-1; perhaps TRBD2 as D (6 bases). The V and J ends lost 4 bases and 0 bases respectively, with 10 bases between them. There are 15 residues in the CDR3. Germline loops: CDR1 SEHNR, CDR2 FQNEAQ (reference sequence). CDR3 sequence: CASSSRDSSYNEQFF. The CDR3 DNA sequence: TGTGCCAGCAGCTCCCGGGACTCCTCCTACAATGAGCAGTTCTTC.